Following are 24 T cell receptor beta chains from one sample sequenced in a study of blood T cell repertoires in COVID-19. The protocol was immunoSEQ multiplex PCR, while the TCRdb copy is restricted to in-frame clones and leaves out a portion. This sample has some 7,500 clones, with around 86% found just once. The specimen sequenced was peripheral blood. These TCRs come from a woman aged 60-75 years with active COVID-19.

This clone turned up a few times. This sequence joins TRBV29-1 and TRBJ2-7; tentatively, D is TRBD1 (6 bases). CDR3 length: 15 amino acids. V was trimmed by 2 bases and J by 0 bases, leaving 14 bases between them. Germline CDR1 is SQVTM and CDR2 is ANQGSEA. This CDR3 reads CSVETLQGASYEQYF. The DNA of the CDR3 is TGCAGCGTTGAAACCTTACAGGGCGCCTCCTACGAGCAGTACTTC.

This chain uses TRBV25-1 with TRBJ2-1; possible D gene TRBD1, 5 bases. The CDR3 is 11 residues long. Germline-derived CDR1 and CDR2 are MGHDK and SYGVNS. V was shortened by 4 bases and J by 14 bases, with 12 bases between the two germline ends. This CDR3 is CASSGADIEFF. The CDR3 DNA sequence: TGTGCCAGCAGTGGTGCGGACATTGAGTTCTTC.

The table lists this clone with a count of one. The chain employs TRBV21-1 and TRBJ1-1; TRBD1 reflects the table's D call only, with no check against the DNA. TRBV21-1 is classified as a pseudogene. This CDR3 has 13 residues. In DNA, the CDR3 is TGTGCCAGCGGACGACAGGGCGGCACTGAAGCTTTCTTT. It translates to CASGRQGGTEAFF.

The genes are TRBV6-5 and TRBJ1-1; D call uncertain. Trimming left V 6 bases short and J 11 bases short, with 16 bases between. The CDR3 runs 12 residues. In germline, CDR1 is MNHEY, CDR2 SVGAGI. Here the CDR3 reads CASSSGEGGAFF. The CDR3 DNA follows: TGTGCCAGCAGCTCCGGGGAGGGAGGGGCTTTCTTT.

This sequence joins TRBV19 and TRBJ1-5, with 10 positions matching TRBD1. This CDR3 is built from 18 residues. Trimming took 3 bases from V and 0 from J; bases not matched to a gene: 8. The germline CDR1 and CDR2 sequences are LNHDA and SQIVND (reference sequence). The CDR3 nucleotides read TGTGCCAGTAGTATCGGGACAGGGGCGGTCTATAGCAATCAGCCCCAGCATTTT. This gives the protein CASSIGTGAVYSNQPQHF. Variable domain in full (rest from reference TRBV19 and TRBJ1-5): DGGITQSPKYLFRKEGQNVTLSCEQNLNHDAMYWYRQDPGQGLRLIYYSQIVNDFQKGDIAEGYSVSREKKESFPLTVTSAQKNPTAFYLCASSIGTGAVYSNQPQHFGDGTRLSIL.

The chain carries TRBV3-1 (or the pseudogene TRBV3-2) and TRBJ1-1; D is undetermined. The CDR3 spans 15 residues. The V and J ends lost 8 bases and 1 base respectively, with 17 bases between them. Germline V gives CDR1 LGHDT, CDR2 YNNKEL (reference sequence). CDR3 sequence: CASGLWGGGNTEAFF. CDR3 coding DNA: TGTGCCAGCGGTCTTTGGGGTGGAGGGAACACTGAAGCTTTCTTT.

This clone was found once. The chain links TRBV29-1 to TRBJ2-3; D is undetermined. The CDR3 contains 12 residues. V lost 5 bases and J lost 2, with 8 bases in between. Germline-derived CDR1 and CDR2 are SQVTM and ANQGSEA. CDR3 DNA sequence: TGCAGCGTTCTCACATTCACAGATACGCAGTATTTT. It specifies CSVLTFTDTQYF.

The V and J genes are TRBV6-2 or TRBV6-3 and TRBJ2-7; no clear D. Trimming cost V 2 bases and J 1 base, with 6 bases left between them. CDR3 size: 13 residues. Germline CDR1 MNHEY, CDR2 SVGEGT. DNA for the CDR3: TGTGCCAGCAGTTACACAGAATCCTACGAGCAGTACTTC. Its translation: CASSYTESYEQYF.

The chain combines TRBV10-3 with TRBJ1-2, with 8 bases matching TRBD1. Germline V gives CDR1 ENHRY, CDR2 SYGVKD. The CDR3 extends over 15 amino acids. The junction had 9 bases not matched to a gene; V was cut back by 6 bases and J by 3 bases. The CDR3 loop is CAIRGGQGADYGYTF. The CDR3 DNA follows: TGTGCCATCAGAGGGGGTCAGGGGGCCGACTATGGCTACACCTTC.

The chain is built from TRBV6-6 and TRBJ1-5; D unclear. The germline gives CDR1 MNHNY, CDR2 SVGAGI (reference sequence). Between the trimmed V and J ends, which lost 2 bases and 2 bases, there was a span of 13 bases. This CDR3 has 16 residues. The CDR3 region is CASSYAASWGNQPQHF. The CDR3 nucleotides read TGTGCCAGCAGTTACGCGGCGAGTTGGGGCAATCAGCCCCAGCATTTT.

The chain is built from TRBV27 and TRBJ2-5, with D possibly matching TRBD2 (6 bases). The CDR3 has 12 residues. CDR1 is MNHEY and CDR2 is SMNVEV in the germline V gene (reference sequence). Trimming stripped 3 bases from V and 5 bases from J, with 7 bases between. In DNA, the CDR3 is TGTGCCAGCAGTTTTGGGGGGGAGACCCAGTACTTC. Protein sequence: CASSFGGETQYF.

The chain couples TRBV27 to TRBJ1-1; D is uncertain. Germline V CDR1 and CDR2: MNHEY, SMNVEV (reference sequence). The CDR3 sequence is 12 residues long. V was trimmed by 8 bases and J by 0 bases, leaving 7 bases between them. The CDR3 reads CASWRMNTEAFF. The CDR3 coding sequence is TGTGCCAGCTGGAGGATGAACACTGAAGCTTTCTTT.

The chain employs TRBV6-2 or TRBV6-3 and TRBJ1-2, with TRBD1 identical over 7 bases. Germline V lookup: CDR1 MNHEY, CDR2 SVGEGT. V lost 4 bases to trimming and J lost 2 bases; unmatched junction nucleotides: 4. The CDR3 is made up of 14 amino acids. In DNA, the CDR3 is TGTGCCAGCAGTTGGGGGACAGCCAACTATGGCTACACCTTC. It translates to CASSWGTANYGYTF.

This chain joins TRBV6-4 and TRBJ2-2; D is uncertain. V was cut by 9 bases and J by 4 bases, with 12 bases left in between. Germline loops: CDR1 MRHNA, CDR2 SNTAGT. The CDR3 has 13 residues. CDR3 amino acids: CARRPFGTGELFF. The CDR3, as DNA: TGTGCCAGGCGCCCCTTCGGCACCGGGGAGCTGTTTTTT.

J is TRBJ1-2 and V is TRBV3-1 (or the pseudogene TRBV3-2); 7 nucleotides line up with TRBD1. Germline V gene sequence: CDR1 LGHDT, CDR2 YNNKEL (reference sequence). The CDR3 covers 17 residues. The V segment lost 4 bases and the J segment 0 bases; nucleotides outside the gene matches: 11. The CDR3 loop is CASSPHSDRASNYGYTF. CDR3 bases: TGTGCCAGCAGCCCCCATTCCGACAGGGCCTCTAACTATGGCTACACCTTC.

V gene TRBV4-3 combines with J gene TRBJ1-2, with a possible D match to TRBD1 (5 bases). V was clipped by 1 base and J by 2 bases, with 11 bases between them. Germline V gene data show CDR1 as LGHNA and CDR2 as YSLEER. The CDR3 consists of 15 residues. CDR3 sequence: CASSQAGAMNYGYTF. The DNA for the CDR3 is TGCGCCAGCAGCCAAGCTGGGGCTATGAACTATGGCTACACCTTC.

The CDR3: CATSRDRGTDTQYF. CDR3 DNA sequence: TGTGCCACCAGCAGGGACAGGGGCACAGATACGCAGTATTTT. The chain is built from TRBV15 and TRBJ2-3; 8 positions match TRBD1. With V trimmed by 3 bases and J by 1 base, 0 bases remained unmatched. Germline V CDR1 and CDR2: LNHNV, YYDKDF (reference sequence). This CDR3 spans 14 amino acids.

The chain carries TRBV6-2 or TRBV6-3 and TRBJ2-2; possibly TRBD2 for D (5 bases). Germline assignment: CDR1 MNHEY and CDR2 SVGEGT. Between the trimmed V and J ends, which lost 2 bases and 7 bases, there was a span of 17 bases. The CDR3 totals 16 residues. The CDR3, as DNA: TGTGCCAGCAGTTACGTTTCGACGCGACGGGGCGGGGAGCTGTTTTTT. This sequence encodes CASSYVSTRRGGELFF.

The rearrangement uses TRBV7-8 and TRBJ2-7; D possibly corresponds to TRBD1 (6 bases). The CDR3 extends over 13 amino acids. The germline V gene has CDR1 SGHVS and CDR2 FQNEAQ. The germline V and J ends were trimmed by 4 bases and 7 bases, with 14 bases remaining between them. This CDR3 is CASSYLGGGEQYF. Here the CDR3 DNA reads TGTGCCAGCAGCTATCTTGGGGGCGGAGAGCAGTACTTC.

The gene calls are TRBV4-1 and TRBJ2-6; D gene ambiguous. This CDR3 comprises 17 residues. The V gene's germline CDR1 is MGHRA and CDR2 YSYEKL. The V end was cut by 1 base, the J end by 2 bases, with 12 bases between. CDR3 sequence reads: CASSQAVKRTGANVLTF. Written as DNA, the CDR3 is TGCGCCAGCAGCCAAGCCGTCAAGAGAACTGGGGCCAACGTCCTGACTTTC.

The CDR3 nucleotides are TGTGCCAGCAGCCCAAGGCGGGACAGGAGCTCCTACGAGCAGTACTTC. Its protein is CASSPRRDRSSYEQYF. V gene TRBV7-9 combines with J gene TRBJ2-7; 8 bases align to TRBD1. V lost 5 bases to trimming and J lost 0 bases; unmatched junction nucleotides: 9. The length of the CDR3 is 16 residues. CDR1 SEHNR and CDR2 FQNEAQ come from the germline V gene (reference sequence).

This sequence joins TRBV29-1 and TRBJ1-1; D is uncertain. The germline V and J ends were trimmed by 0 bases and 1 base, with 12 bases remaining between them. This CDR3 is built from 15 residues. From germline, CDR1 is SQVTM and CDR2 ANQGSEA. In nucleotides, the CDR3 is TGCAGCGTTGAAGATCGGTCCACCACGAACACTGAAGCTTTCTTT. Translated, it gives CSVEDRSTTNTEAFF.

V and J are TRBV6-6 and TRBJ2-1; tentative D call: TRBD2 (6 bases). The CDR3 is 16 amino acids. V was shortened by 8 bases and J by 8 bases, with 25 bases between the two germline ends. Germline CDR1 MNHNY, CDR2 SVGAGI (reference sequence). The CDR3 DNA reads TGTGCCAGCGGGACTTTTGTGCTAACCGACGGGGATGAGCAGTTCTTC. It translates to CASGTFVLTDGDEQFF.

The chain has TRBV5-1 and TRBJ1-2, with a possible D match to TRBD1 (6 bases). Germline-derived CDR1 and CDR2 are SGHRS and YFSETQ. Trimming removed 0 bases at V and 7 bases at J, with 22 bases between. The CDR3 has 17 residues. CDR3 nucleotides: TGCGCCAGCAGCTTGGATCCACGGACAGACAAAGGGAGTGGCTACACCTTC. This translates into CASSLDPRTDKGSGYTF.